Presented here are 6 T cell receptor beta chains from one specimen sequenced in a study of radiotherapy plus CTLA-4 blockade in lung cancer. Profiled with immunoSEQ multiplex PCR; TCRdb holds only in-frame clones, not every one. Here the sample spans around 80,000 clones, 60% to 85% being singletons. Sequencing was performed on peripheral blood, taken from a patient treated with radiotherapy plus ipilimumab. Receptors originate from a human donor with non-small cell lung cancer whose response to radiotherapy plus ipilimumab could not be evaluated. Some clones in this sample may be carry-over from other donors' samples.

CDR3 protein: CASSPGTGGYGYTF. Written as DNA, the CDR3 is TGTGCCAGCAGCCCTGGGACAGGGGGCTATGGCTACACCTTC. The chain is built from TRBV9 and TRBJ1-2, with 11 bases that match TRBD1. J lost 4 bases, V lost 4 bases, and 3 bases had no gene match. There are 14 residues in the CDR3. Germline CDR1 is SGDLS and CDR2 is YYNGEE.

The gene calls are TRBV5-1 and TRBJ1-2, with 9 bases that match TRBD1. The V gene end was trimmed by 5 bases and the J gene end by 3 bases; junction bases not matched to a gene: 8. The CDR3 contains 15 residues. In germline, CDR1 is SGHRS, CDR2 YFSETQ. The CDR3 protein is CASSLLNRGHYGYTF. CDR3 nucleotide sequence: TGCGCCAGCAGTCTCCTAAACAGGGGGCACTATGGCTACACCTTC. The full variable domain, with the rest looked up from reference TRBV5-1 and TRBJ1-2, is KAGVTQTPRYLIKTRGQQVTLSCSPISGHRSVSWYQQTPGQGLQFLFEYFSETQRNKGNFPGRFSGRQFSNSRSEMNVSTLELGDSALYLCASSLLNRGHYGYTFGSGTRLTVV.

A few counts support this clone. The chain uses TRBV11-3 and TRBJ2-7; D perhaps matches TRBD1 (6 bases). V was trimmed by 3 bases and J by 3 bases, leaving 9 bases between them. Germline V lookup: CDR1 SGHNT, CDR2 YENEEA. There are 13 residues in the CDR3. In DNA form, the CDR3 reads TGTGCCAGCAGCTTGGGACATTTCTACGAGCAGTACTTC. Encoded protein: CASSLGHFYEQYF.

The chain is built from TRBV2 and TRBJ1-1; 8 nucleotides align to TRBD1. Trimming took 3 bases from V and 3 from J; bases not matched to a gene: 6. The CDR3 is 15 amino acids. Germline-derived CDR1 and CDR2 are SNHLY and FYNNEI. For the CDR3, the DNA is TGTGCCAGCAGTGATATGGCCAGGGGGCACACTGAAGCTTTCTTT. This translates into CASSDMARGHTEAFF.

This rearrangement joins TRBV27 to TRBJ1-2; D is perhaps TRBD1 (6 bases). In germline, CDR1 is MNHEY, CDR2 SMNVEV (reference sequence). The CDR3 consists of 16 residues. The V gene lost 2 bases and the J gene lost 4 bases, with 17 bases spanning the gap. In DNA, the CDR3 is TGTGCCAGCAGTTTAGGGGGAGGGGGAATGGGCTATGGCTACACCTTC. Residues: CASSLGGGGMGYGYTF.

The J gene is TRBJ1-5, the V gene TRBV28; 9 bases map to TRBD1. The CDR3 extends over 16 amino acids. V dropped 2 bases and J dropped 1; count of bases not matched to a gene: 3. Germline values: CDR1 MDHEN, CDR2 SYDVKM. The chain's CDR3 is CASSLGTGFSNQPQHF. Here the CDR3 DNA reads TGTGCCAGCAGTTTAGGGACAGGGTTCAGCAATCAGCCCCAGCATTTT.